A single sample is the source of the 28 T cell receptor beta chains below, sequenced in a study of blood T cells in healthy people across ages. PCR was performed a second time for roughly 7 to 12 cycles using a sample-barcoded 5' primer and a J-beta primer mix. Each CDR3 protein gets one entry after TCRdb re-called the 5' RACE reads with MiXCR. The sample records fewer than 2,000,000 distinct CDR3 sequences, approximately 32% being singletons. Sequenced sample: blood. The receptors derive from a young woman in good health.

This chain joins TRBV7-2 and TRBJ1-2; possibly TRBD1 for D (6 bases). Germline lookup yields CDR1 SGHTA and CDR2 FQGNSA. The CDR3 length is 15 residues. V was cut by 2 bases and J by 0 bases, with 10 bases left in between. The CDR3, as DNA: TGTGCCAGCAGCTTATGGCCAGGGGCTAACTATGGCTACACCTTC. It yields the protein CASSLWPGANYGYTF.

In its sample, this clonotype was seen a few times. The chain recombines TRBV5-1 with TRBJ1-1; 7 bases fit TRBD1. The CDR3 runs 13 residues. Germline-derived CDR1 and CDR2 are SGHRS and YFSETQ. After removal of 4 bases from V and 3 bases from J, the junction contained 3 bases not matched to a gene. The DNA of the CDR3 is TGCGCCAGCAGCGCTCAGGGGGACACTGAAGCTTTCTTT. Translating it yields CASSAQGDTEAFF. Full variable domain (outside the CDR3, taken from reference TRBV5-1 and TRBJ1-1): KAGVTQTPRYLIKTRGQQVTLSCSPISGHRSVSWYQQTPGQGLQFLFEYFSETQRNKGNFPGRFSGRQFSNSRSEMNVSTLELGDSALYLCASSAQGDTEAFFGQGTRLTVV.

The genes are TRBV3-1 and TRBJ2-7; tentatively, D is TRBD1 or TRBD2 (5 bases each). In germline, CDR1 is LGHDT, CDR2 YNNKEL (reference sequence). The ends were cut back, 0 bases at V and 4 bases at J, with 19 bases in the middle. The CDR3 length is 17 residues. For the CDR3, the DNA is TGTGCCAGCAGCCAAGAGCCGTCAGAGGGGCGGATGTACGAGCAGTACTTC. Amino acid sequence: CASSQEPSEGRMYEQYF.

This clonotype has at least ten counts. The chain couples TRBV29-1 to TRBJ2-5; the D gene is possibly TRBD2 (6 bases). Trimming took off 1 base at V and 4 bases at J, with 10 bases between the two ends. Germline values: CDR1 SQVTM, CDR2 ANQGSEA. CDR3 length: 13 amino acids. CDR3 residues: CSVEGEDGETQYF. For the CDR3, the DNA is TGCAGCGTTGAAGGGGAGGACGGAGAGACCCAGTACTTC.

The rearrangement uses TRBV6-5 and TRBJ1-2; D gene uncertain. Germline CDR1 MNHEY, CDR2 SVGAGI. The CDR3 runs 11 residues. The V and J ends lost 8 bases and 7 bases respectively, with 11 bases between them. Here the CDR3 DNA reads TGTGCCAGCGGGAAGGGCCGTGGCTACACCTTC. Its protein is CASGKGRGYTF.

This clonotype was seen more than once but under ten times. The chain employs TRBV20-1 and TRBJ2-7; the match to TRBD1 covers 11 bases. CDR1 and CDR2 (germline): DFQATT, SNEGSKA (reference sequence). Trimming took 4 bases from V and 6 from J; bases not matched to a gene: 8. This CDR3 is built from 14 residues. CDR3 DNA sequence: TGCAGTGCTACGAAAACCGGGACAGGGGGCGAGCAGTACTTC. Translation gives CSATKTGTGGEQYF.

This clonotype was detected only a few times. The V and J genes are TRBV20-1 and TRBJ2-1; D unclear. Germline values: CDR1 DFQATT, CDR2 SNEGSKA (reference sequence). The CDR3 covers 13 residues. V lost 0 bases, J lost 7 bases, and 10 bases lay in between. The CDR3: CSARESVRNEQFF. For the CDR3, the DNA is TGCAGTGCTAGAGAGTCCGTGAGGAATGAGCAGTTCTTC.

This clonotype has more than one count but fewer than ten. This chain links TRBV20-1 with TRBJ2-5, with TRBD2 matching 10 bases. V trimming: 4 bases; J trimming: 0 bases; junction bases outside the gene matches: 8. Germline V gene lookup returns CDR1 DFQATT and CDR2 SNEGSKA (reference sequence). This CDR3 is built from 16 residues. The CDR3 sequence is CSATPVSGGNQETQYF. In DNA, the CDR3 is TGCAGTGCTACCCCCGTTAGCGGGGGGAACCAAGAGACCCAGTACTTC.

This clonotype was observed many times. V is TRBV5-1 and J is TRBJ1-2; 7 bases are shared with TRBD1. The trim removed 2 bases at V and 3 bases at J, leaving 4 bases unmatched. This CDR3 is built from 14 residues. CDR1 is SGHRS and CDR2 is YFSETQ in the germline V gene. CDR3 nucleotides: TGCGCCAGCAGCTTTGGGCAGGGGGACTATGGCTACACCTTC. It is translated as CASSFGQGDYGYTF.

The chain employs TRBV29-1 and TRBJ2-7; D possibly corresponds to TRBD2 (6 bases). The V and J ends lost 1 base and 9 bases respectively, with 16 bases between them. The CDR3 length is 13 residues. The V gene's germline CDR1 is SQVTM and CDR2 ANQGSEA. For the CDR3, the DNA is TGCAGCGTTGAAGGGAGGGGCGGTATTGGGCAGTACTTC. This encodes CSVEGRGGIGQYF.

The chain uses TRBV14 and TRBJ2-7; unclear D gene. There are 11 residues in the CDR3. V was trimmed by 1 base and J by 7 bases, leaving 5 bases between them. Germline CDR1 and CDR2: SGHDN and FVKESK. Written as DNA, the CDR3 is TGTGCCAGCAGCCAAGTTTTTGAGCAGTACTTC. This gives the protein CASSQVFEQYF. Combining the CDR3 with reference TRBV14 and TRBJ2-7 gives the whole variable domain EAGVTQFPSHSVIEKGQTVTLRCDPISGHDNLYWYRRVMGKEIKFLLHFVKESKQDESGMPNNRFLAERTGGTYSTLKVQPAELEDSGVYFCASSQVFEQYFGPGTRLTVT.

This clonotype turned up a few times. The gene calls are TRBV11-1 and TRBJ2-1; D is ambiguous. Germline V gene data show CDR1 as SGHAT and CDR2 as FQDESV (reference sequence). V was pared by 0 bases and J by 10 bases, with 16 bases between. CDR3 length equals 15 residues. CDR3 region: CASSLAHNYPYEQFF. The CDR3 DNA reads TGTGCCAGCAGCTTAGCTCACAACTACCCCTACGAGCAGTTCTTC.

The CDR3 nucleotides are TGTGCCAGCAGCCCTGGGACGTTGGAAGCTTTCTTT. Translating gives CASSPGTLEAFF. The chain has TRBV13 and TRBJ1-1; D is perhaps TRBD1 (5 bases). The CDR3 runs to 12 residues. CDR1 and CDR2 from the germline V gene are PRHDT and FYEKMQ (reference sequence). V gave up 5 bases and J gave up 8 bases, with 12 bases separating them.

This clonotype has at least ten counts. The gene calls are TRBV7-3 and TRBJ2-1; 8 bases are shared with TRBD2. The germline V gene encodes CDR1 SGHTA and CDR2 FQGTGA. The ends lost 6 bases at V and 0 bases at J; junction bases unmatched: 7. There are 16 residues in the CDR3. CDR3 region: CASRISGTSSYNEQFF. DNA for the CDR3: TGTGCCAGCAGGATCTCCGGGACTAGCTCCTACAATGAGCAGTTCTTC.

This clonotype appeared a single time. V gene TRBV5-1 combines with J gene TRBJ1-2, with a tentative D call TRBD1 (6 bases). The V and J ends lost 3 bases and 7 bases respectively, with 13 bases between them. Per the germline V gene, CDR1 is SGHRS and CDR2 is YFSETQ. The CDR3 spans 13 residues. CDR3 nucleotide sequence: TGCGCCAGCAGCTCCACAGGGATTGGTGGCTACACCTTC. Encoded protein: CASSSTGIGGYTF.

As for this clonotype: The junction departs from germline at one end; a sequencing error may be responsible. The chain carries TRBV27 and TRBJ1-6; tentative D call: TRBD1 (6 bases). The CDR3 sequence is 15 residues long. The germline CDR1 and CDR2 sequences are MNHEY and SMNVEV (reference sequence). The CDR3 DNA is TGTGCCAGTAGTTTATCAGGGGCCAAGGTTGCGCCCCTCCACTTT. This translates into CASSLSGAKVAPLHF.

This sequence joins TRBV11-2 and TRBJ2-2; maybe TRBD2 (6 bases). The CDR3 has 18 amino acids. Trimming shortened V by 5 bases and J by 7 bases, and 26 bases separated the two germline ends. CDR1 and CDR2 (germline): SGHAT, FQNNGV. In DNA form, the CDR3 reads TGTGCCAGCAGCCAATTTCCCGGGGGAGCCCTGAAGGACGGGGAGCTGTTTTTT. It encodes CASSQFPGGALKDGELFF.

The CDR3: CSVEDLPVSNEQFF. In DNA, the CDR3 is TGCAGCGTTGAAGATCTGCCGGTTTCCAATGAGCAGTTCTTC. This sequence joins TRBV29-1 and TRBJ2-1; D is unresolved. Trimming cost V 0 bases and J 6 bases, with 12 bases left between them. The CDR3 consists of 14 residues. In germline, CDR1 is SQVTM, CDR2 ANQGSEA.

This clonotype was seen more than once but under ten times. The V call is TRBV6-6, the J call TRBJ1-2; possibly TRBD1 for D (5 bases). Between the trimmed V and J ends, which lost 8 bases and 5 bases, there was a span of 12 bases. This CDR3 has 12 amino acids. CDR1 is MNHNY, CDR2 SVGAGI, per germline (reference sequence). The CDR3 DNA is TGTGCCAGCTCCGGGACTACTTATGGCTACACCTTC. Protein product: CASSGTTYGYTF.

The chain is built from TRBV28 and TRBJ2-7, with 7 bases that match TRBD2. The CDR3 has 11 amino acids. Unmatched junction bases numbered 2, after V lost 6 bases and J lost 6 bases. Germline V gene data show CDR1 as MDHEN and CDR2 as SYDVKM. CDR3: CASRGGVEQYF. The CDR3 DNA reads as TGTGCCAGCAGGGGAGGGGTCGAGCAGTACTTC.

The chain recombines TRBV20-1 with TRBJ2-1; 8 bases map to TRBD2. This CDR3 spans 14 amino acids. Germline lookup yields CDR1 DFQATT and CDR2 SNEGSKA (reference sequence). V dropped 3 bases and J dropped 4; count of bases not matched to a gene: 5. The CDR3 coding sequence is TGCAGTGCTAGCAAAGCGGGGGAATACAATGAGCAGTTCTTC. It specifies CSASKAGEYNEQFF.

This clonotype was counted between two and nine times. The J gene is TRBJ1-2, the V gene TRBV4-1; no reliable D call. Trimming removed 0 bases at V and 1 base at J, with 6 bases between. There are 14 residues in the CDR3. Germline V gene data show CDR1 as MGHRA and CDR2 as YSYEKL. For the CDR3, the DNA is TGCGCCAGCAGCCAAGATCCGGTTAACTATGGCTACACCTTC. Residues: CASSQDPVNYGYTF.

A few counts support this clonotype. The J gene is TRBJ2-5, the V gene TRBV2; TRBD2 matches 8 bases. There are 14 residues in the CDR3. With 5 bases clipped from V and 5 bases from J, the junction kept 7 bases outside the gene matches. The germline V gene encodes CDR1 SNHLY and CDR2 FYNNEI. CDR3 nucleotides: TGTGCCAGCAGTCTTAGACTAGCGCGGGAGACCCAGTACTTC. Its protein is CASSLRLARETQYF.

The CDR3: CASGILAGQGASYEQYF. DNA of the CDR3: TGTGCCAGCGGTATCCTCGCGGGACAGGGGGCTTCCTACGAGCAGTACTTC. V is TRBV27 and J is TRBJ2-7, with 12 positions matching TRBD1. Trimming removed 8 bases from V and 1 base from J; junction bases left unmatched: 12. Germline CDR1 and CDR2: MNHEY and SMNVEV (reference sequence). This CDR3 spans 17 amino acids.

A note on this clonotype: It may be a read error: a sequence one base away is much more abundant. The J gene is TRBJ2-7, the V gene TRBV15; maybe TRBD2 (7 bases). This CDR3 comprises 15 residues. Trimming took 3 bases from V and 7 from J, leaving 19 bases between them. CDR1 is LNHNV and CDR2 is YYDKDF in the germline V gene (reference sequence). The CDR3 DNA sequence: TGTGCCACCAGCAGCCGTAGGGGGGGCCGCGATGAGCAGTACTTC. This sequence encodes CATSSRRGGRDEQYF.

This clonotype was seen at least ten times. The V call is TRBV12-3 or TRBV12-4, the J call TRBJ2-7; D gene unclear. Trimming stripped 7 bases from V and 1 base from J, with 8 bases between. This CDR3 has 12 amino acids. CDR3 region: CASTLGSYEQYF. CDR3 sequence (DNA): TGTGCCAGCACTCTGGGTTCCTACGAGCAGTACTTC.

This clonotype was counted a few times. The CDR3 sequence is CASSFSGLEAFF. CDR3 coding DNA: TGTGCCAGCAGTTTTTCCGGGTTGGAAGCTTTCTTT. The rearrangement links TRBV28 to TRBJ1-1; D is uncertain. CDR1 is MDHEN, CDR2 SYDVKM, per germline. CDR3 length: 12 residues. The V end lost 3 bases, the J end lost 8 bases, and 10 bases lay between the germline ends.

This clonotype came up a few times. This sequence joins TRBV12-3 or TRBV12-4 and TRBJ2-7; perhaps TRBD1 as D (6 bases). CDR3 length: 17 amino acids. The germline V and J ends were trimmed by 1 base and 0 bases, with 16 bases remaining between them. The CDR3 sequence is CASSLEGPGDNSYEQYF. CDR3 bases: TGTGCCAGCAGTTTAGAGGGCCCCGGGGACAACTCCTACGAGCAGTACTTC.